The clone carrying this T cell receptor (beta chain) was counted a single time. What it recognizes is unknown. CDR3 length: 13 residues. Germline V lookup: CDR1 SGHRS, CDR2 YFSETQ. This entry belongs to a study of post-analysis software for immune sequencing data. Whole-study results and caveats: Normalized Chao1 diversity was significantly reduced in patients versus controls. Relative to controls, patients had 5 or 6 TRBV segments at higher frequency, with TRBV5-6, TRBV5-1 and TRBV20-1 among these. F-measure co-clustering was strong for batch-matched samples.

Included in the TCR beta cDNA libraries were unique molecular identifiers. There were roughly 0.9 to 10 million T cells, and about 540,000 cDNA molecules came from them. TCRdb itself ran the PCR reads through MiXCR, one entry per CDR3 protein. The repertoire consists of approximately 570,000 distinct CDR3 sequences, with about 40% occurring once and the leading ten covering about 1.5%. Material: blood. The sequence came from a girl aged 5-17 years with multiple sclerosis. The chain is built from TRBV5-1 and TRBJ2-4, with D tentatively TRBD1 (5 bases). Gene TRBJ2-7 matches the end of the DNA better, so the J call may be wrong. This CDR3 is CASSRKGNYEQYF. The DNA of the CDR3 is TGCGCCAGCAGCCGAAAGGGGAACTACGAGCAGTACTTC.